The 24 T cell receptor beta chains reported below all come from one sample, sequenced in a study of CD8 T cells in ankylosing spondylitis. Study results and caveats: A TCR beta motif made of fewer than 10 highly homologous variants seemed typical of ankylosing spondylitis blood.

No antigen has been assigned to these receptors. TCRdb ran MiXCR on the 5' RACE reads and lists one entry per CDR3 protein. In the table there are a few hundred thousand distinct CDR3 sequences, 6.5% to 10% of which are singletons. The sample comprised blood, either unsorted or a sorted T cell fraction (not recorded which). These receptors were collected from a male donor with ankylosing spondylitis.

This clonotype was observed a handful of times. The rearrangement links TRBV5-5 to TRBJ2-2; 8 bases align to TRBD2. J gave up 6 bases and V 5 bases, and 6 bases lay outside the gene matches. The CDR3 is made up of 14 amino acids. Germline CDR1 and CDR2: SGHKS and YYEKEE (reference sequence). This CDR3 reads CASRPAGGSGELFF. Written as DNA, the CDR3 is TGTGCCAGCAGACCCGCGGGGGGCTCCGGGGAGCTGTTTTTT.

This clonotype was counted only a few times. J is TRBJ2-2 and V is TRBV19; 9 bases agree with TRBD2. CDR1 and CDR2 from the germline V gene are LNHDA and SQIVND (reference sequence). V lost 5 bases to trimming and J lost 4 bases; unmatched junction nucleotides: 11. This CDR3 spans 17 amino acids. The CDR3: CASSWLAGKGGTGELFF. The CDR3 nucleotides read TGTGCCAGTAGTTGGCTAGCGGGGAAGGGGGGCACCGGGGAGCTGTTTTTT. Complete variable domain (other parts from reference TRBV19 and TRBJ2-2): DGGITQSPKYLFRKEGQNVTLSCEQNLNHDAMYWYRQDPGQGLRLIYYSQIVNDFQKGDIAEGYSVSREKKESFPLTVTSAQKNPTAFYLCASSWLAGKGGTGELFFGEGSRLTVL.

The sample holds a few counts of this clonotype. CDR3: CSVEGGKASPSGSSYEQYF. In DNA, the CDR3 is TGCAGCGTTGAGGGGGGGAAGGCCTCTCCTAGCGGGAGCTCCTACGAGCAGTACTTC. The chain recombines TRBV29-1 with TRBJ2-7; 10 bases align to TRBD2. This CDR3 region has 19 residues. Germline V gives CDR1 SQVTM, CDR2 ANQGSEA. The V segment lost 3 bases and the J segment 0 bases; nucleotides outside the gene matches: 17.

This clonotype was counted ten times or more. The V and J genes are TRBV10-3 and TRBJ2-1; D uncertain. Trimming shortened V by 9 bases and J by 6 bases, and 18 bases separated the two germline ends. Germline CDR1 reads ENHRY; CDR2 reads SYGVKD. This CDR3 spans 14 amino acids. The DNA of the CDR3 is TGTGCCATTTCCCCCCGAGACTCGTCCAATGAGCAGTTCTTC. This translates into CAISPRDSSNEQFF.

The chain couples TRBV20-1 to TRBJ2-7; D may be TRBD1 or TRBD2 (7 bases each). There are 15 residues in the CDR3. The germline CDR1 and CDR2 sequences are DFQATT and SNEGSKA (reference sequence). V was clipped by 5 bases and J by 5 bases, with 22 bases between them. The CDR3 is CSAADRRGSGDEQYF. CDR3 sequence (DNA): TGCAGTGCTGCGGACAGGCGGGGGTCTGGTGACGAGCAGTACTTC.

This clonotype appeared a few times. The chain recombines TRBV5-8 with TRBJ2-1, with TRBD1 as a possible D gene (6 bases). The V end lost 9 bases, the J end lost 0 bases, and 10 bases lay between the germline ends. The CDR3 covers 13 residues. Germline V CDR1 and CDR2: SGHTS, YDEGEE. As DNA, the CDR3 is TGTGCCAACGCAGGGGACTCCTACAATGAGCAGTTCTTC. Translation: CANAGDSYNEQFF.

This clonotype has just a few counts. The genes are TRBV7-2 and TRBJ2-1, with TRBD2 matching over 16 bases. After removal of 3 bases from V and 3 bases from J, the junction contained 11 bases not matched to a gene. Germline loops: CDR1 SGHTA, CDR2 FQGNSA. This CDR3 region has 20 residues. The CDR3 DNA is TGTGCCAGCAGCTTGCGCCCGGGACTAGCGGGAGGGAGGGACTACAATGAGCAGTTCTTC. Its translation: CASSLRPGLAGGRDYNEQFF.

This clonotype occurred a few times. V usage is TRBV20-1 and J usage is TRBJ1-1; maybe TRBD1 (5 bases). The length of the CDR3 is 12 residues. The V end was cut by 1 base, the J end by 6 bases, with 9 bases between. In germline, CDR1 is DFQATT, CDR2 SNEGSKA (reference sequence). Here the CDR3 reads CSARGGWSEAFF. CDR3 nucleotides: TGCAGTGCTAGAGGGGGGTGGTCTGAAGCTTTCTTT.

This clonotype turned up a few times. The genes are TRBV18 and TRBJ2-4, with a weak D call TRBD2 (6 bases). The CDR3 extends over 14 amino acids. The V gene's germline CDR1 is KGHSH and CDR2 LQKENI. Trimming took 3 bases from V and 6 from J, leaving 12 bases between them. CDR3 in amino acids: CASSPTGEANIQYF. The CDR3 DNA reads as TGTGCCAGCTCACCTACGGGAGAGGCAAACATTCAGTACTTC.

This clonotype was found a few times. This rearrangement joins TRBV7-2 to TRBJ1-4, with a weak D call TRBD1 (5 bases). Per the germline V gene, CDR1 is SGHTA and CDR2 is FQGNSA. There are 15 residues in the CDR3. Trimming left V 3 bases short and J 0 bases short, with 8 bases between. CDR3 sequence: CASSLRGATNEKLFF. The CDR3 DNA follows: TGTGCCAGCAGCTTGCGAGGGGCAACTAATGAAAAACTGTTTTTT. The full variable domain, with the rest looked up from reference TRBV7-2 and TRBJ1-4, is GAGVSQSPSNKVTEKGKDVELRCDPISGHTALYWYRQSLGQGLEFLIYFQGNSAPDKSGLPSDRFSAERTGGSVSTLTIQRTQQEDSAVYLCASSLRGATNEKLFFGSGTQLSVL.

V gene TRBV5-5 combines with J gene TRBJ1-1, with TRBD1 as a possible D gene (5 bases). Germline lookup yields CDR1 SGHKS and CDR2 YYEKEE (reference sequence). Trimming shortened V by 2 bases and J by 5 bases, and 16 bases separated the two germline ends. This CDR3 comprises 15 residues. In nucleotides, the CDR3 is TGTGCCAGCAGCTTACGGGGCGCCTTAAAAACTGAAGCTTTCTTT. The encoded protein is CASSLRGALKTEAFF.

V and J are TRBV18 and TRBJ2-7; tentatively, D is TRBD1 or TRBD2 (7 bases each). The CDR3 is 14 residues long. V was trimmed by 6 bases and J by 6 bases, leaving 18 bases between them. Germline CDR1 KGHSH, CDR2 LQKENI. In DNA form, the CDR3 reads TGTGCCAGCTCCCAGGGGGGGGGAACCATCGAGCAGTACTTC. It translates to CASSQGGGTIEQYF. Looking up the rest from reference TRBV18 and TRBJ2-7 gives the full variable domain: NAGVMQNPRHLVRRRGQEARLRCSPMKGHSHVYWYRQLPEEGLKFMVYLQKENIIDESGMPKERFSAEFPKEGPSILRIQQVVRGDSAAYFCASSQGGGTIEQYFGPGTRLTVT.

This clonotype was counted between two and nine times. V usage is TRBV5-1 and J usage is TRBJ2-7; no reliable D call. Trimming removed 3 bases from V and 3 bases from J, with 10 bases in between. The CDR3 length is 13 residues. The germline gives CDR1 SGHRS, CDR2 YFSETQ. In DNA, the CDR3 is TGCGCCAGCAGCTCCCAGGTGGGCTACGAGCAGTACTTC. Amino acid sequence: CASSSQVGYEQYF.

V is TRBV7-2 and J is TRBJ2-4; possibly TRBD1 or TRBD2 for D (5 bases each). Trimming pared 5 bases from V and 1 base from J, leaving 15 bases between. Germline lookup yields CDR1 SGHTA and CDR2 FQGNSA. This CDR3 comprises 16 residues. The CDR3 DNA is TGTGCCAGCAGCGGGACCGAACCTGGGGCCAAAAACATTCAGTACTTC. Its protein is CASSGTEPGAKNIQYF.

V and J are TRBV12-3 or TRBV12-4 and TRBJ1-2; maybe TRBD1 (6 bases). CDR3 size: 15 residues. V was shortened by 6 bases and J by 0 bases, with 14 bases between the two germline ends. CDR3 nucleotides: TGTGCCAGCAGGGGACAATCAGAGCCTAACTATGGCTACACCTTC. Residues: CASRGQSEPNYGYTF.

This clonotype was observed a handful of times. This chain links TRBV5-1 with TRBJ2-1; 16 bases line up with TRBD2. J lost 4 bases, V lost 4 bases, and 8 bases had no gene match. Germline V CDR1 and CDR2: SGHRS, YFSETQ. CDR3 length: 18 amino acids. Here the CDR3 DNA reads TGCGCCAGCAGCCAACAGGGACTAGCGGGAGGGCCTTACAATGAGCAGTTCTTC. Translated, it gives CASSQQGLAGGPYNEQFF.

This clonotype has more than one count but fewer than ten. The chain carries TRBV12-3 or TRBV12-4 and TRBJ1-5, with D perhaps matching TRBD1 (5 bases). The CDR3 is 18 residues long. V lost 5 bases and J lost 0, with 20 bases in between. The CDR3 DNA follows: TGTGCCAGCAGTCCCCGGGGCAGGGCGAGGGATAGCAATCAGCCCCAGCATTTT. This gives the protein CASSPRGRARDSNQPQHF.

Ten or more counts support this clonotype. V usage is TRBV19 and J usage is TRBJ2-1; no reliable D call. The CDR3 loop spans 14 amino acids. The V end was cut by 7 bases, the J end by 8 bases, with 18 bases between. CDR1 is LNHDA and CDR2 is SQIVND in the germline V gene (reference sequence). This CDR3 reads CASTYGNKRHEQFF. The DNA of the CDR3 is TGTGCCAGTACCTATGGGAACAAGAGGCATGAGCAGTTCTTC.

At least ten counts were recorded for this clonotype. This sequence joins TRBV7-3 and TRBJ2-1, with 8 bases fitting TRBD2. Trimming cost V 0 bases and J 4 bases; bases outside gene matches: 5. This CDR3 has 16 residues. CDR1 is SGHTA, CDR2 FQGTGA, per germline. CDR3 in amino acids: CASSLTSGRVYNEQFF. CDR3 nucleotides: TGTGCCAGCAGCTTAACGTCCGGGAGGGTTTACAATGAGCAGTTCTTC. Based on the CDR3 plus reference TRBV7-3 and TRBJ2-1, the full variable domain is GAGVSQTPSNKVTEKGKYVELRCDPISGHTALYWYRQSLGQGPEFLIYFQGTGAADDSGLPNDRFFAVRPEGSVSTLKIQRTERGDSAVYLCASSLTSGRVYNEQFFGPGTRLTVL.

This clonotype has only a few counts. V is TRBV7-9 and J is TRBJ1-5; the D gene is possibly TRBD1 (5 bases). The germline gives CDR1 SEHNR, CDR2 FQNEAQ (reference sequence). V dropped 2 bases and J dropped 3 bases, with 11 bases sitting between them. CDR3 length: 15 amino acids. The CDR3 spells CASSLQGGNNQPQHF. DNA for the CDR3: TGTGCCAGCAGCTTACAGGGTGGAAACAATCAGCCCCAGCATTTT. Supplemented by reference TRBV7-9 and TRBJ1-5, the full variable domain reads DTGVSQNPRHKITKRGQNVTFRCDPISEHNRLYWYRQTLGQGPEFLTYFQNEAQLEKSRLLSDRFSAERPKGSFSTLEIQRTEQGDSAMYLCASSLQGGNNQPQHFGDGTRLSIL.

V gene TRBV28 combines with J gene TRBJ2-7; D ambiguous. The ends were cut back, 3 bases at V and 2 bases at J, with 11 bases in the middle. CDR1 and CDR2 (germline): MDHEN, SYDVKM. The length of the CDR3 is 14 residues. DNA for the CDR3: TGTGCCAGCAGTTTCTTTTTACAGACCTACGAGCAGTACTTC. Its protein is CASSFFLQTYEQYF.

This clonotype appeared many times. The genes are TRBV6-6 and TRBJ2-7; no firm D call. Germline lookup yields CDR1 MNHNY and CDR2 SVGAGI (reference sequence). The CDR3 has 13 amino acids. Trimming removed 6 bases at V and 3 bases at J, with 12 bases between. CDR3 sequence (DNA): TGTGCCAGCAGCCTCGTGCCGGACTACGAGCAGTACTTC. Translated: CASSLVPDYEQYF.

The rearrangement uses TRBV25-1 and TRBJ2-7, with no clear D. V shed 5 bases and J shed 6 bases, with 11 bases lying between them. This CDR3 comprises 12 residues. Germline V gene data show CDR1 as MGHDK and CDR2 as SYGVNS. In DNA, the CDR3 is TGTGCCAGCAGTCCAGGAATGCGCGAGCAGTACTTC. It yields the protein CASSPGMREQYF.

This clonotype was seen a handful of times. The V gene is TRBV5-1, the J gene TRBJ2-3, with D hard to call. Germline-derived CDR1 and CDR2 are SGHRS and YFSETQ. Trimming left V 2 bases short and J 5 bases short, with 12 bases between. The CDR3 extends over 14 amino acids. The chain's CDR3 is CASSLDNLGDTQYF. As DNA, the CDR3 is TGCGCCAGCAGCTTAGACAACCTGGGAGATACGCAGTATTTT.